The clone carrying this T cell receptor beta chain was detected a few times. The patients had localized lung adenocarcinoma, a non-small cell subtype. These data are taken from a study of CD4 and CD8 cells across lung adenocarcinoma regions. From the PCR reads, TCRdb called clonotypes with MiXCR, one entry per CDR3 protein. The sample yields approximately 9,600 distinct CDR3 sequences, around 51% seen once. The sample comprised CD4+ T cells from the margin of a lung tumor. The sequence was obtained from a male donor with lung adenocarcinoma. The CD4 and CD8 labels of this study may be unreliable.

The CDR3 nucleotides are TGTGCCAGCAGCTCACGGACTAGCGAGGTAAACAATGAGCAGTTCTTC. Translation: CASSSRTSEVNNEQFF. This chain connects TRBV9 to TRBJ2-1, with TRBD2 matching 9 bases. Trimming removed 4 bases from V and 5 bases from J; junction bases left unmatched: 10. The CDR3 covers 16 residues. CDR1 SGDLS and CDR2 YYNGEE come from the germline V gene. The full variable domain, with the rest looked up from reference TRBV9 and TRBJ2-1, is DSGVTQTPKHLITATGQRVTLRCSPRSGDLSVYWYQQSLDQGLQFLIQYYNGEERAKGNILERFSAQQFPDLHSELNLSSLELGDSALYFCASSSRTSEVNNEQFFGPGTRLTVL.